This T cell receptor (beta chain) was sequenced during a study of shared clonotypes between healthy human individuals. Sequencing was performed with immunoSEQ multiplex PCR; in TCRdb, only in-frame clones are kept and a portion is missing. Here the sample spans roughly 2 million clones, 85% to 95% being singletons. CDR1 and CDR2 from the germline V gene are MNHNS and SASEGT. With V trimmed by 5 bases and J by 5 bases, 9 bases remained unmatched. This CDR3 is 15 amino acids long. Study-level points and caveats: Among the subsets, naive ones generally showed larger estimated richness than memory ones.

Of note for this clone: The antigen is not known.

Adults of Caucasian background living in Nashville, Tennessee made up all donors. Sequenced: naive CD4+ T cells sorted from blood. Subset meaning: CD45RA+ positively selected. This clonotype was obtained from a young man in good health. V is TRBV6-1 and J is TRBJ2-3; 8 bases are shared with TRBD1. CDR3 DNA sequence: TGTGCCAGCAGTACCCGGACAGGGTACATAGATACGCAGTATTTT. Translated: CASSTRTGYIDTQYF.